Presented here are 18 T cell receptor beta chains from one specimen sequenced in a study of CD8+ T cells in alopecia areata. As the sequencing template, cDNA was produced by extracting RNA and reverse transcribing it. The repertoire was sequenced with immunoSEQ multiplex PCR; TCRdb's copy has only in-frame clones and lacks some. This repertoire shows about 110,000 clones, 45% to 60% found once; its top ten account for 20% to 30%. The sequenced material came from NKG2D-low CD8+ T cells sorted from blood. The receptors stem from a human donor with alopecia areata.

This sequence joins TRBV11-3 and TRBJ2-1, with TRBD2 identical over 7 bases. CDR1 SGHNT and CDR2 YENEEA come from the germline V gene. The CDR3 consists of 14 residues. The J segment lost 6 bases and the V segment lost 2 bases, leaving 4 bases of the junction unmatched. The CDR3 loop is CASSLRTSINEQFF. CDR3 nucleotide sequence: TGTGCCAGCAGCTTACGGACTAGTATCAATGAGCAGTTCTTC.

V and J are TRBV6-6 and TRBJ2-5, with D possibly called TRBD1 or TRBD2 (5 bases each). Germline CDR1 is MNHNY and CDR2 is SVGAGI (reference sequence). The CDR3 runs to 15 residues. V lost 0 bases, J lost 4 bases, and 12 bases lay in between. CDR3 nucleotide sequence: TGTGCCAGCAGTTACTCGGGGGTCAGTGGAGAGACCCAGTACTTC. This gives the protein CASSYSGVSGETQYF.

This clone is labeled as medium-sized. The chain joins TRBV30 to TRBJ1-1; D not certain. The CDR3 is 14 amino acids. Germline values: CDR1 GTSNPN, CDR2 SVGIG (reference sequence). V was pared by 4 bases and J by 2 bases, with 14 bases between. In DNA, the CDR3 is TGTGCCTGGACCACCCCCCTCCCCAACACTGAAGCTTTCTTT. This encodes CAWTTPLPNTEAFF.

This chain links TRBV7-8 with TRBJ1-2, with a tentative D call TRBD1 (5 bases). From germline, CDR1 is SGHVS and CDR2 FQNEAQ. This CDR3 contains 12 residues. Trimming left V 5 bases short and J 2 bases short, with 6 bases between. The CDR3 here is CASSEGNYGYTF. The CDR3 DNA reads TGTGCCAGCAGCGAGGGGAACTATGGCTACACCTTC.

CDR3 bases: TGTGCCAGCAGCTTGTTATCTTCAGATACGCAGTATTTT. Protein sequence: CASSLLSSDTQYF. The chain combines TRBV5-4 with TRBJ2-3; no clear D gene. This CDR3 is 13 amino acids long. Germline V gene sequence: CDR1 SGHNT, CDR2 YYREEE (reference sequence). V was trimmed by 1 base and J by 4 bases, leaving 7 bases between them.

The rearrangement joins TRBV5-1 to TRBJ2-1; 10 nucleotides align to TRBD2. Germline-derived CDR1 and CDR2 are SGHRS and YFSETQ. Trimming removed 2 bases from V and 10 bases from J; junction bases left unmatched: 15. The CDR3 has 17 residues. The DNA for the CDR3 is TGCGCCAGCAGCTTTAAGAGGCTGGATATAGCGGGAGGCGAGCAGTTCTTC. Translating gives CASSFKRLDIAGGEQFF.

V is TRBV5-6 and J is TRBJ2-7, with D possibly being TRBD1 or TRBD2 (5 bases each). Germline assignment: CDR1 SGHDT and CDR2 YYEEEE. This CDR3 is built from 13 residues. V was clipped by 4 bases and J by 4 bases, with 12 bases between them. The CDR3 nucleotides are TGTGCCAGCAGCACCGGGACGGTGTACGAGCAGTACTTC. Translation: CASSTGTVYEQYF.

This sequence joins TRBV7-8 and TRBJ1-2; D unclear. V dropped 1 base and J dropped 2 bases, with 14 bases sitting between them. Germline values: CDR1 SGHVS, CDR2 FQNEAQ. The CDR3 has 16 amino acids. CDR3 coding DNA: TGTGCCAGCAGCTTAGGCTCAACTAGAAGAAACTATGGCTACACCTTC. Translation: CASSLGSTRRNYGYTF.

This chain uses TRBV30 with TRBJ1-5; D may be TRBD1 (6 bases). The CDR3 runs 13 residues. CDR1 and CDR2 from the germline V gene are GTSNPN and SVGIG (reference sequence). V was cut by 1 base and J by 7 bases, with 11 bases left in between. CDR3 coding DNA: TGTGCCTGGAGTGGAGGGGGTTGGCAGCCCCAGCATTTT. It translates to CAWSGGGWQPQHF.

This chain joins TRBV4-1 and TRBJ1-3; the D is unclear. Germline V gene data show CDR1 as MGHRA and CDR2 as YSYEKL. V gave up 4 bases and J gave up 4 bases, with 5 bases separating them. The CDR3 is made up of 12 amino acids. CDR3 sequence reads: CASSPYGNTIYF. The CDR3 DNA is TGCGCCAGCAGCCCCTACGGAAACACCATATATTTT.

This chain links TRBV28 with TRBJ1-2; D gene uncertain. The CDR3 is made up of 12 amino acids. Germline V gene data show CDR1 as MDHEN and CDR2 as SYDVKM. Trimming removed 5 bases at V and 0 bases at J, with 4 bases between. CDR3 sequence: CASSRANYGYTF. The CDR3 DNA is TGTGCCAGCAGTAGGGCTAACTATGGCTACACCTTC.

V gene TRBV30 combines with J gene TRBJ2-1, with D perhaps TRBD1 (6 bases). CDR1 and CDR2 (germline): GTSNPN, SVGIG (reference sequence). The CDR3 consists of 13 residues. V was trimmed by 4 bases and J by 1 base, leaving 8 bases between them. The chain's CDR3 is CAWIGGSYNEQFF. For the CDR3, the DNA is TGTGCCTGGATAGGGGGATCCTACAATGAGCAGTTCTTC.

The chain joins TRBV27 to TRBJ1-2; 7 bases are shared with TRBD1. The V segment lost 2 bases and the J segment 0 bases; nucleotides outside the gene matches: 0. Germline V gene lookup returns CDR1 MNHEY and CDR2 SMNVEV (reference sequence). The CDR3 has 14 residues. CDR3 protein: CASSLTGANYGYTF. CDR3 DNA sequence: TGTGCCAGCAGTTTAACAGGGGCTAACTATGGCTACACCTTC.

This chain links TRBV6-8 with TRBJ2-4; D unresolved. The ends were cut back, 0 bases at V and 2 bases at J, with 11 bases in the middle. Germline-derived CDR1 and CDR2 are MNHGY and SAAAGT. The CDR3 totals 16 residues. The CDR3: CASSYSGVRTKNIQYF. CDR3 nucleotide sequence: TGTGCCAGCAGTTACTCTGGGGTCCGTACCAAAAACATTCAGTACTTC.

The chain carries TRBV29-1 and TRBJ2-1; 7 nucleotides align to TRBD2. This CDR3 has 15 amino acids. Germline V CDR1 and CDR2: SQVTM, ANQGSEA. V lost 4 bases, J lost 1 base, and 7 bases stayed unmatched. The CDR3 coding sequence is TGCAGCGTTGTGGGTGGGACTATTTCCTACAATGAGCAGTTCTTC. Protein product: CSVVGGTISYNEQFF.

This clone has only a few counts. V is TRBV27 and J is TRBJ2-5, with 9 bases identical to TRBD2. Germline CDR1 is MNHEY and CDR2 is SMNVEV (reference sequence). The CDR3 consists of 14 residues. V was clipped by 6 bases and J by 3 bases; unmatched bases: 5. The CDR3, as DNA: TGTGCCAGCAGGGCGGGAGGGCCAGAAGAGACCCAGTACTTC. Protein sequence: CASRAGGPEETQYF.

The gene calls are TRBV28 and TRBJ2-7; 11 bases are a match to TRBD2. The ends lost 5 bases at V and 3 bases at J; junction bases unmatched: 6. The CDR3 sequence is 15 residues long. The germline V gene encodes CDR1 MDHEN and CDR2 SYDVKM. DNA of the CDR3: TGTGCCAGCAGTCCCTATGGGACTAGCGGCTACGAGCAGTACTTC. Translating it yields CASSPYGTSGYEQYF.

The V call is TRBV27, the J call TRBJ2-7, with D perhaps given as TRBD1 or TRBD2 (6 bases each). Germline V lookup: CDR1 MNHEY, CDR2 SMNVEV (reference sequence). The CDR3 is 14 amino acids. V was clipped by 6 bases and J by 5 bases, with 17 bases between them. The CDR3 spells CASSWRRGGNEQYF. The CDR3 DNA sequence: TGTGCCAGCAGCTGGAGGCGAGGGGGGAACGAGCAGTACTTC.